The 16 T cell receptor beta chains given below trace back to one sample, sequenced in a study of blood T cell repertoires in COVID-19 (dated by TCRdb to the early 2020s). The method was the immunoSEQ multiplex PCR assay. This is the immuneACCESS table as TCRdb keeps it, with only in-frame sequences that have V and J called. A part of the clones is gone; compared with another copy, unresolved V genes explain less than half, and the rest is unexplained. The sample table holds tens of thousands of clones, of which roughly 88% were seen once. 9.5% to 13% of the sample belongs to the ten largest clones. Sequenced sample: peripheral blood. These receptors came from a man aged 70-80 years with acute or convalescent COVID-19.

The chain has TRBV2 and TRBJ2-2; 13 positions agree with TRBD2. There are 18 residues in the CDR3. Germline V gene data show CDR1 as SNHLY and CDR2 as FYNNEI. V trimming: 3 bases; J trimming: 4 bases; junction bases outside the gene matches: 8. This chain's CDR3 is CASSDPGLAGKSTGELFF. In DNA form, the CDR3 reads TGTGCCAGCAGTGATCCGGGACTAGCGGGAAAGAGCACCGGGGAGCTGTTTTTT.

The rearrangement uses TRBV9 and TRBJ1-4, with 7 bases fitting TRBD1. Germline CDR1 is SGDLS and CDR2 is YYNGEE. After removal of 4 bases from V and 7 bases from J, the junction contained 13 bases not matched to a gene. The CDR3 contains 16 residues. For the CDR3, the DNA is TGTGCCAGCAGCCCTACCGTGACAGGGTTGGCTGAAAAACTGTTTTTT. Translating it yields CASSPTVTGLAEKLFF. The full variable domain, with the rest looked up from reference TRBV9 and TRBJ1-4, is DSGVTQTPKHLITATGQRVTLRCSPRSGDLSVYWYQQSLDQGLQFLIQYYNGEERAKGNILERFSAQQFPDLHSELNLSSLELGDSALYFCASSPTVTGLAEKLFFGSGTQLSVL.

CDR3 region: CASTEYGGGGTGELFF. CDR3 sequence (DNA): TGTGCCAGCACCGAATACGGGGGAGGGGGAACCGGGGAGCTGTTTTTT. This chain links TRBV7-6 with TRBJ2-2; D is possibly TRBD2 (7 bases). The germline V gene has CDR1 SGHVS and CDR2 FNYEAQ. V was cut by 7 bases and J by 5 bases, with 20 bases left in between. This CDR3 comprises 16 residues.

The chain joins TRBV28 to TRBJ2-1; TRBD1 aligns across 8 bases. CDR3 length: 14 residues. J lost 1 base, V lost 5 bases, and 1 base had no gene match. Germline CDR1 and CDR2: MDHEN and SYDVKM. Written as DNA, the CDR3 is TGTGCCAGCAGTCGGACAGGGTCCTACAATGAGCAGTTCTTC. Encoded protein: CASSRTGSYNEQFF.

The V and J genes are TRBV7-2 and TRBJ2-7; 10 bases fit TRBD2. The CDR3 contains 16 residues. Germline CDR1 is SGHTA and CDR2 is FQGNSA. V lost 1 base, J lost 3 bases, and 6 bases stayed unmatched. The CDR3 DNA follows: TGTGCCAGCAGCTTAGGCCAGCGGGAGGGCTACTACGAGCAGTACTTC. Protein product: CASSLGQREGYYEQYF.

The chain is built from TRBV9 and TRBJ2-5, with 9 bases fitting TRBD2. Trimming removed 0 bases from V and 1 base from J; junction bases left unmatched: 4. Germline lookup yields CDR1 SGDLS and CDR2 YYNGEE. The CDR3 is 16 residues long. The CDR3 loop reads CASSVELAGLQETQYF. DNA of the CDR3: TGTGCCAGCAGCGTAGAACTAGCGGGCCTCCAAGAGACCCAGTACTTC. The full variable domain, rest sourced from reference TRBV9 and TRBJ2-5, is DSGVTQTPKHLITATGQRVTLRCSPRSGDLSVYWYQQSLDQGLQFLIQYYNGEERAKGNILERFSAQQFPDLHSELNLSSLELGDSALYFCASSVELAGLQETQYFGPGTRLLVL.

V gene TRBV11-2 combines with J gene TRBJ2-3; 7 positions match TRBD1. V shed 5 bases and J 6 bases; nucleotides not matched to a gene: 5. The CDR3 runs to 13 residues. The germline V gene has CDR1 SGHAT and CDR2 FQNNGV. DNA of the CDR3: TGTGCCAGCAGCCGAGGACAGGCGGATACGCAGTATTTT. Its translation: CASSRGQADTQYF.

This chain links TRBV19 with TRBJ2-7, with D tentatively TRBD2 (6 bases). CDR3 length equals 15 residues. From germline, CDR1 is LNHDA and CDR2 SQIVND (reference sequence). V gave up 3 bases and J gave up 3 bases, with 15 bases separating them. The CDR3 nucleotides are TGTGCCAGTAGTATCGGGGGTTTCCCACTCTACGAGCAGTACTTC. Encoded protein: CASSIGGFPLYEQYF.

This clone appeared once. The rearrangement links TRBV28 to TRBJ1-2; D might be TRBD1 (6 bases). V lost 6 bases to trimming and J lost 7 bases, with 15 bases between them. The CDR3 length is 13 residues. Germline V gene sequence: CDR1 MDHEN, CDR2 SYDVKM. For the CDR3, the DNA is TGTGCCAGCAGCCCACCCGGGACAATTGGCTACACCTTC. Translating it yields CASSPPGTIGYTF.

The chain joins TRBV9 to TRBJ2-7, with D tentatively TRBD1 (5 bases). The CDR3 covers 13 residues. V lost 0 bases to trimming and J lost 8 bases, with 12 bases between them. Germline V gene data show CDR1 as SGDLS and CDR2 as YYNGEE. The CDR3 sequence: CASSVEQGSQQYF. The DNA for the CDR3 is TGTGCCAGCAGCGTAGAGCAGGGTAGTCAGCAGTACTTC.

This clone was counted a single time. This chain links TRBV18 with TRBJ2-3; 7 bases match TRBD1. The J segment lost 1 base and the V segment lost 3 bases, leaving 7 bases of the junction unmatched. There are 16 residues in the CDR3. In germline, CDR1 is KGHSH, CDR2 LQKENI. The CDR3 reads CASSPKGAPGTDTQYF. The CDR3, as DNA: TGTGCCAGCTCACCCAAGGGGGCGCCGGGCACAGATACGCAGTATTTT.

The chain couples TRBV4-2 to TRBJ2-1, with TRBD2 matching over 9 bases. The V segment lost 0 bases and the J segment 8 bases; nucleotides outside the gene matches: 11. The CDR3 loop spans 17 amino acids. CDR1 and CDR2 from the germline V gene are LGHNA and YNFKEQ. CDR3 coding DNA: TGTGCCAGCAGCCAAGATCTGGCGGGAGGGGAAACGGATGAGCAGTTCTTC. It encodes CASSQDLAGGETDEQFF.

This clone has only a few counts. CDR3 protein: CASTQGGEDNYGYTF. The DNA for the CDR3 is TGTGCCAGCACCCAGGGCGGGGAAGATAACTATGGCTACACCTTC. The V call is TRBV5-4, the J call TRBJ1-2, with D possibly matching TRBD1 (5 bases). There are 15 residues in the CDR3. The V end lost 6 bases, the J end lost 1 base, and 16 bases lay between the germline ends. Germline V CDR1 and CDR2: SGHNT, YYREEE (reference sequence).

The rearrangement joins TRBV12-3 or TRBV12-4 to TRBJ2-7; 9 bases line up with TRBD1. V lost 11 bases and J lost 3; bases outside the gene matches: 8. This CDR3 has 13 residues. The CDR3 here is CAPRGTGHYEQYF. CDR3 coding DNA: TGTGCCCCGCGGGGGACAGGGCACTACGAGCAGTACTTC.

The chain combines TRBV27 with TRBJ1-3, with no clear D. This CDR3 has 14 amino acids. Germline V lookup: CDR1 MNHEY, CDR2 SMNVEV (reference sequence). Trimming removed 4 bases at V and 2 bases at J, with 9 bases between. CDR3 amino acids: CASSSYRPGNTIYF. DNA for the CDR3: TGTGCCAGCAGTTCCTATCGCCCTGGAAACACCATATATTTT.

The V gene is TRBV19, the J gene TRBJ2-7; 8 bases map to TRBD1. CDR3 size: 15 residues. Losses at the gene ends were 1 base for V and 1 base for J; bases not matched to a gene: 3. Germline V CDR1 and CDR2: LNHDA, SQIVND (reference sequence). The CDR3 DNA is TGTGCCAGTAGTATAGCCACAGGGGGGTCCTACGAGCAGTACTTC. It is translated as CASSIATGGSYEQYF.